Listed below are T cell receptor beta chains from one sample, sequenced in a study of shared clonotypes between healthy human individuals. Sequencing used immunoSEQ multiplex PCR; TCRdb keeps in-frame clones, though not all of them. The sample has about 380,000 clones; about 97% are singletons. The sample consisted of memory CD8+ T cells sorted from blood. The receptors originated from a man aged 30-40 years in good health. Both conserved end residues are part of each CDR3. Clone size, where shown, is once, few, many, or a class for clones that have expanded.

v_gene | abundance | CDR3aa
TRBV10-3 | . | CAIGAPRDAQYF
TRBV30 | . | CAWTPDRDGTDTQYF
TRBV19 | . | CASSEGTGGNGELFF
TRBV15 | few | CATSRDGSGRNTIYF
TRBV5-8 | . | CASSSSGRGSETQYF
TRBV18 | once | CASSLGTGGAEDTQYF
TRBV7-2 | . | CASSFGQGFATNEKLFF
TRBV29-1 | . | CSVRRDGSYEQYF
TRBV18 | . | CASSDDRGGYGYTF
TRBV27 | . | CASSLRTGGTYEQYF
TRBV7-9 | . | CASGGGELFF
TRBV6-1 | . | CASSAQRTQYF
TRBV27 | . | CASSSITAEYSYEQYF
TRBV30 | . | CAWKAVTEAFF
TRBV11-2 | . | CASSLVGAATPGELFF
TRBV20-1 | . | CSARLLGEAFF
TRBV7-9 | . | CASSLTGNQPQHF
TRBV28 | . | CASSLSGPGETQYF
TRBV2 | . | CASRTGTGLSGNTIYF
TRBV19 | . | CASSKDRGSYEQYF
TRBV4-2 | . | CASSQDRTNTEAFF
TRBV6-5 | . | CASSYAGRAGRTQYF
TRBV20-1 | . | CSARSGITAFF
TRBV19 | . | CASSMISLTGHTQYF
TRBV28 | . | CASSLNRGSEKLFF
TRBV6-5 | . | CASSYSTRSYEQYF
TRBV2 | once | CASRNRVINTEAFF
TRBV7-2 | . | CASSLGGNSYEQYF
TRBV7-9 | . | CASSLYEEAREKLFF
TRBV7-3 | . | CAGSTGLEGTEAFF
TRBV7-2 | . | CASSFTPGLSTDTQYF
TRBV20-1 | . | CSLDGGETQYF
TRBV4-2 | . | CASSPKGLVRGGNYEQYF
TRBV30 | . | CAWSKNIGDEKLFF
TRBV6-1 | . | CASRTGTGEGRAFF
TRBV18 | . | CASSPTGEGYTF
TRBV15 | . | CATSNSPQANEKLFF
TRBV5-1 | once | CASSYLIRSQHF
TRBV4-1 | . | CATRAAGQHYTGELFF
TRBV10-3 | . | CAISPRQGIETQYF
TRBV19 | . | CASSIFGGEGYGYTF
TRBV28 | . | CASSFVTLADGEQFF
TRBV18 | . | CASSPNPSVEAFF
TRBV6-1 | few | CASSEAIWTSGFTDTQYF
TRBV10-2 | . | CASSERSNQETQYF
TRBV4-1 | . | CASSQDDRRGGETQYF
TRBV6-1 | . | CASSELDSLNTEAFF
TRBV4-2 | . | CASSDDMNNEQFF
TRBV10-3 | . | CAISGPSDEQYF
TRBV7-8 | . | CASSSRQGAGEAFF
TRBV27 | . | CASSPLAGVRPTDTQYF
TRBV5-1 | . | CASSTSGRNTGELFF
TRBV5-6 | . | CASTHLGREDNEQFF
TRBV4-1 | . | CASSRLAGAYEQYF